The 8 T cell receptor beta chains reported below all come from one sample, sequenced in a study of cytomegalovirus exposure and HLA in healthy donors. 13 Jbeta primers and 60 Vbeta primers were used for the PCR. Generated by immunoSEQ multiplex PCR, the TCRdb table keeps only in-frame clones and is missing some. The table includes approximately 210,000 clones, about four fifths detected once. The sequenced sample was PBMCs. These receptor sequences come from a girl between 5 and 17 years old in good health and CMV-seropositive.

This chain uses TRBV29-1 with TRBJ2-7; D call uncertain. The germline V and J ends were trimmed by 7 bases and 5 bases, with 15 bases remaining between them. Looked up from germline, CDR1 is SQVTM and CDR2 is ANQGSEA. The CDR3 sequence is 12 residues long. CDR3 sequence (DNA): TGCAGCGCCCGCCCGGGTATCGACGAGCAGTACTTC. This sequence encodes CSARPGIDEQYF.

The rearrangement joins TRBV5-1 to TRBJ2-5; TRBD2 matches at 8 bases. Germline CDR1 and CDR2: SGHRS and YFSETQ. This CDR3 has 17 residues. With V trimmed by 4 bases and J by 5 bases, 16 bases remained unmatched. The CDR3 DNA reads TGCGCCAGCAGCCCCATAACTCGCGGGGGGCCCCCGGAGACCCAGTACTTC. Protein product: CASSPITRGGPPETQYF.

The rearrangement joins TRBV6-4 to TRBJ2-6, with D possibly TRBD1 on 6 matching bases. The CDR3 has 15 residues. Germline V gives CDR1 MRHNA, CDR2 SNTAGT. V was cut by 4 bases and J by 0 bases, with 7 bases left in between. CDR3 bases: TGTGCCAGCAGTGGAGGGGGCTCTGGGGCCAACGTCCTGACTTTC. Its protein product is CASSGGGSGANVLTF.

The CDR3 nucleotides are TGTGCCAGCAGCTTGGGGACAGGGAAGGGAGCTAATGAAAAACTGTTTTTT. Translated: CASSLGTGKGANEKLFF. V gene TRBV5-4 combines with J gene TRBJ1-4; 8 bases are a match to TRBD1. The CDR3 extends over 17 amino acids. Germline assignment: CDR1 SGHNT and CDR2 YYREEE (reference sequence). The V gene end was trimmed by 0 bases and the J gene end by 3 bases; junction bases not matched to a gene: 7.

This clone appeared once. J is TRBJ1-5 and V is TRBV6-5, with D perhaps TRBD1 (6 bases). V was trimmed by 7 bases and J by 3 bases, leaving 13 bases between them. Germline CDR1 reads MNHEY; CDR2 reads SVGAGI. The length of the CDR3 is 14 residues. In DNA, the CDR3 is TGTGCCAGCAACCGAGGACAGAACAATCAGCCCCAGCATTTT. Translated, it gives CASNRGQNNQPQHF.

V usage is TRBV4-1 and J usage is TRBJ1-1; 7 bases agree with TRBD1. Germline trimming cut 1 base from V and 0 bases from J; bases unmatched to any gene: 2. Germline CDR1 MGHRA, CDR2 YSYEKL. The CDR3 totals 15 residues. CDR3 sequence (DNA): TGCGCCAGCAGCCAAGTCGGACAGGTGAACACTGAAGCTTTCTTT. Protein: CASSQVGQVNTEAFF.

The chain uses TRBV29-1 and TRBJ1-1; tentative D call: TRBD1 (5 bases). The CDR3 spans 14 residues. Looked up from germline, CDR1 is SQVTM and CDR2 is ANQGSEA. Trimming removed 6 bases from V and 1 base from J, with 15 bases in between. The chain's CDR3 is CSVRIRVGNTEAFF. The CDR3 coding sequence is TGCAGCGTCCGGATCAGGGTAGGGAACACTGAAGCTTTCTTT.

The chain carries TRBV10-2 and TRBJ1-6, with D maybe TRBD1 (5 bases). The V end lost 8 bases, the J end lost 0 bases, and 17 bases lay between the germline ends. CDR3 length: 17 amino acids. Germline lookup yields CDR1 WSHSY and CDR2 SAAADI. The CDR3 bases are TGCGCCAGCTCCGATTTTTGGGGCAACTCCTATAATTCACCCCTCCACTTT. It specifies CASSDFWGNSYNSPLHF.